This TCR beta chain was sequenced in a study of human T cells and chemical hapten exposure. Overall study: Patients' scalps got diphenylcyclopropenone weekly throughout the approximately 23-week study.

TCRdb fed the RACE reads into MiXCR, producing one record per CDR3 protein. The sample lists 380,000 or so distinct CDR3 sequences, approximately 5.8% occurring once. This clonotype appeared many times. Time point reported: pre-sensitization, week 0. The treatment denotes: therapeutic diphenylcyclopropenone sensitization with weekly scalp DPC. From germline, CDR1 is LGHNA and CDR2 YSLEER. The CDR3 runs to 14 residues. V lost 1 base to trimming and J lost 6 bases, with 12 bases between them. The sample here was whole blood, taken in connection with sensitization to the hapten diphenylcyclopropenone (DPC). The gene calls are TRBV4-3 and TRBJ1-1; D is uncertain. This sequence was found in a woman aged 18-29 years with alopecia areata. Some clones in this sample may be carry-over from other donors' samples. The CDR3 region is CASSQVSILSEAFF. The DNA of the CDR3 is TGCGCCAGCAGCCAAGTCTCAATTCTCTCTGAAGCTTTCTTT.